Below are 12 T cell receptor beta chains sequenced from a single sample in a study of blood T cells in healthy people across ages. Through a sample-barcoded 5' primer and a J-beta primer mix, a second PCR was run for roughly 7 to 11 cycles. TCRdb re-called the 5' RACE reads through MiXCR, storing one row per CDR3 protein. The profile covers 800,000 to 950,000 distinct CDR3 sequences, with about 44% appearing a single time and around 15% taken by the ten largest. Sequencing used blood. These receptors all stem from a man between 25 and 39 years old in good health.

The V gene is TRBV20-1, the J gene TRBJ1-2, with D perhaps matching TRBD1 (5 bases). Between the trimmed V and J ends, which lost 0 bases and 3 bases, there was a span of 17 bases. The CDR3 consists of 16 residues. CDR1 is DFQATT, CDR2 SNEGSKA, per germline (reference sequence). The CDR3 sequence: CSARDQVTANDYGYTF. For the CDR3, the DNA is TGCAGTGCTAGAGATCAAGTGACAGCAAATGACTATGGCTACACCTTC.

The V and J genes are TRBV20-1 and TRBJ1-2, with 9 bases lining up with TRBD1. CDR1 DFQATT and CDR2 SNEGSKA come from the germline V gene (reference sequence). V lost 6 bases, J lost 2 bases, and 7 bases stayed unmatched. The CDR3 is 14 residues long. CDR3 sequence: CSAPDRGANYGYTF. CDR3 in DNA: TGCAGTGCCCCGGACAGGGGTGCAAACTATGGCTACACCTTC.

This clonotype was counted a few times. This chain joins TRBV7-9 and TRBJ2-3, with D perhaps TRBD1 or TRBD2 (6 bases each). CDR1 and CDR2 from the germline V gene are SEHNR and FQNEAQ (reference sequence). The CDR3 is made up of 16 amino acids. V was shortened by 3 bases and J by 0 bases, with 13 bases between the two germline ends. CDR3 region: CASSFLGGFSTDTQYF. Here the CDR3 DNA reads TGTGCCAGCAGCTTCTTGGGGGGCTTCAGCACAGATACGCAGTATTTT.

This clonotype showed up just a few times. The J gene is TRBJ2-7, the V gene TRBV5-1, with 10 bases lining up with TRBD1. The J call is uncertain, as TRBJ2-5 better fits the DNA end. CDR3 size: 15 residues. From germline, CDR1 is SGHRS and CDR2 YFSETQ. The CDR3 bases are TGCGCCAGCAGCTCGACAGGGGGCTCCCAAGAGACCCAGTACTTC. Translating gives CASSSTGGSQETQYF.

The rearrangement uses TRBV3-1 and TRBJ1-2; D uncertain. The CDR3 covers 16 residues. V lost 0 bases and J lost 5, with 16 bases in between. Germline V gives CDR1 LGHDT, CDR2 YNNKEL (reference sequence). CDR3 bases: TGTGCCAGCAGCCAAGATTTACGGCCGGAAATTTATGGCTACACCTTC. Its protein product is CASSQDLRPEIYGYTF.

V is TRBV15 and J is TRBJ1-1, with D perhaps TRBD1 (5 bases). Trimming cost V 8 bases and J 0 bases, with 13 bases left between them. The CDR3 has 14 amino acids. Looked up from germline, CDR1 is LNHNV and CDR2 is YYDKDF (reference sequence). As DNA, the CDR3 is TGTGCCACCGGGGGGGGGACCCTGAACACTGAAGCTTTCTTT. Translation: CATGGGTLNTEAFF.

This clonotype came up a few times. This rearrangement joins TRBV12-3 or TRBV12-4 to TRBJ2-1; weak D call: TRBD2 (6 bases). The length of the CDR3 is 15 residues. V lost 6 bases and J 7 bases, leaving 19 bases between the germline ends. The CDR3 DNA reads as TGTGCCAGCAGGCAACCCAGCGGGCAAAAGAATGAGCAGTTCTTC. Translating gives CASRQPSGQKNEQFF.

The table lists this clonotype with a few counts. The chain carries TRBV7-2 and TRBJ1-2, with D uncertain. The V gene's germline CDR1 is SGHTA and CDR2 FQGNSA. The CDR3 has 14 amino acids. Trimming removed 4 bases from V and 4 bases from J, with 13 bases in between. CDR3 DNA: TGTGCCAGCAGCTCCGGACTTGAATCCTATGGCTACACCTTC. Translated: CASSSGLESYGYTF.

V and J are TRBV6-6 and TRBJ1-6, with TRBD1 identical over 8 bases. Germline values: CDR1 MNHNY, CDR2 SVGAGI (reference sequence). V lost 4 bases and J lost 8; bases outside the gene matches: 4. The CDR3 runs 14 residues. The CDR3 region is CASSSGTGYSPLHF. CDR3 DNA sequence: TGTGCCAGCAGTTCCGGGACAGGTTATTCACCCCTCCACTTT.

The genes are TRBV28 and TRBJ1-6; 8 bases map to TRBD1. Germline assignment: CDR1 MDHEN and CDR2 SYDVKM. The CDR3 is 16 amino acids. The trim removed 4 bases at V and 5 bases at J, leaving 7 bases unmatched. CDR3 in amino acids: CASSSHDRGNNSPLHF. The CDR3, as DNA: TGTGCCAGCAGTTCCCACGACAGGGGTAATAATTCACCCCTCCACTTT.

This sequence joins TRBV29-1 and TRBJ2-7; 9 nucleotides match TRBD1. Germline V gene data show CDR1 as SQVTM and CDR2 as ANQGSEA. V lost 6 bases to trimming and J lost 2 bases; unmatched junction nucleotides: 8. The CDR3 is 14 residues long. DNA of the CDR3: TGCAGCGTCGTCGGGACAGGGAACCCCTACGAGCAGTACTTC. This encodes CSVVGTGNPYEQYF.

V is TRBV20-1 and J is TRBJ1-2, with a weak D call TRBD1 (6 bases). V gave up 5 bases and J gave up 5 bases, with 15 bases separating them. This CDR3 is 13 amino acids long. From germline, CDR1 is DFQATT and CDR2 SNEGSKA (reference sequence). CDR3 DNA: TGCAGTGCTCCTACAGGGAGAGTTTATGGCTACACCTTC. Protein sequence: CSAPTGRVYGYTF.